This paragraph reports one T cell receptor (beta chain). The target antigen is unknown. This sample stems from a study of T cell repertoires in cytomegalovirus infection. Study details: The study used recently identified HLA-C-restricted and well-studied HLA-B-restricted CMV epitopes. Study-level results: CMV-specific TCR beta clonotypes restricted by HLA-C were the ones dominating the ex vivo response. There were carriers of CMV plus the relevant HLA, and cumulative public TCR beta family frequency identified them.

The CDR3 is 15 residues long. Germline V gene sequence: CDR1 SGHDT, CDR2 YYEEEE. The ends were cut back, 4 bases at V and 0 bases at J, with 11 bases in the middle. TCRdb ran MiXCR on the reads and lists one entry per CDR3 protein. The sample carries 900,000 to 950,000 distinct CDR3 sequences, roughly 30% recorded once. The chain couples TRBV5-6 to TRBJ1-3; D not certain. Here the sequenced sample was cultured CD8+ T cells from PBMCs, taken from culture after CMV antigen stimulation. The receptor was isolated from a human donor in good health (CMV status not recorded). Some clones in this sample may be carry-over from other donors' samples. The CDR3 loop is CASSIHRSSGNTIYF. CDR3 nucleotide sequence: TGTGCCAGCAGCATACACAGAAGCTCTGGAAACACCATATATTTT.